One sample yielded the 9 T cell receptor beta chains listed below, sequenced in a study of a mutant IDH1 vaccine in newly diagnosed glioma. Repertoires were generated with immunoSEQ multiplex PCR, while TCRdb's copy carries only in-frame clones and drops some. Among about 82,000 clones, roughly 85% were seen once, and the ten largest hold 2.2%. Their specific antigens are unknown. Noted time point: week 23, last vaccination. Vaccination used 300 ug of mutant IDH1 20-mer peptide per dose, with topical imiquimod. The material was PBMCs, obtained from a glioma patient whose treatment included an IDH1 peptide vaccine. Every receptor here comes from a young man with glioma. Some clones in this sample may be carry-over from other donors' samples.

V gene TRBV5-1 combines with J gene TRBJ2-1; D is perhaps TRBD2 (5 bases). Germline-derived CDR1 and CDR2 are SGHRS and YFSETQ. Trimming removed 0 bases from V and 2 bases from J, with 9 bases in between. This CDR3 has 15 residues. CDR3 residues: CASSLAGETYNEQFF. The CDR3 DNA reads TGCGCCAGCAGCTTGGCCGGGGAGACCTACAATGAGCAGTTCTTC.

The table lists this clone with a count of one. This chain joins TRBV7-2 and TRBJ2-7, with D possibly matching TRBD1 (5 bases). The CDR3 contains 13 residues. V lost 3 bases and J 0 bases, leaving 6 bases between the germline ends. Germline V gene sequence: CDR1 SGHTA, CDR2 FQGNSA. The CDR3 protein is CASSFGASYEQYF. The DNA for the CDR3 is TGTGCCAGCAGCTTTGGGGCCTCCTACGAGCAGTACTTC.

CDR3 protein: CASSFSTGHYGYTF. The CDR3 DNA follows: TGTGCCAGCAGCTTTAGTACAGGGCACTATGGCTACACCTTC. The chain has TRBV7-9 and TRBJ1-2; TRBD1 might be the D (6 bases). This CDR3 has 14 residues. V was trimmed by 3 bases and J by 3 bases, leaving 11 bases between them. The germline gives CDR1 SEHNR, CDR2 FQNEAQ (reference sequence).

The chain joins TRBV5-1 to TRBJ2-1; weak D call: TRBD1 (5 bases). Trimming took 3 bases from V and 4 from J, leaving 8 bases between them. CDR1 and CDR2 from the germline V gene are SGHRS and YFSETQ. The CDR3 has 13 residues. CDR3 sequence: CASSSTVYNEQFF. DNA of the CDR3: TGCGCCAGCAGCTCGACAGTATACAATGAGCAGTTCTTC.

The V call is TRBV27, the J call TRBJ1-6; unclear D gene. The CDR3 loop spans 13 amino acids. The germline CDR1 and CDR2 sequences are MNHEY and SMNVEV (reference sequence). The V end lost 8 bases, the J end lost 14 bases, and 19 bases lay between the germline ends. The CDR3 loop is CASGSDVGSALHF. In DNA form, the CDR3 reads TGTGCCAGCGGTTCTGACGTTGGTTCGGCCCTCCACTTT.

This sequence joins TRBV27 and TRBJ1-6; no clear D. The CDR3 runs to 13 residues. Trimming took off 4 bases at V and 7 bases at J, with 8 bases between the two ends. CDR1 and CDR2 from the germline V gene are MNHEY and SMNVEV (reference sequence). CDR3 in amino acids: CASSSWTNSPLHF. The CDR3 nucleotides read TGTGCCAGCAGTTCCTGGACCAATTCACCCCTCCACTTT.

V is TRBV9 and J is TRBJ1-2, with TRBD1 identical over 10 bases. The trim removed 3 bases at V and 4 bases at J, leaving 6 bases unmatched. The CDR3 has 15 residues. Germline V lookup: CDR1 SGDLS, CDR2 YYNGEE. The CDR3 here is CASSEGQGVGYGYTF. The DNA for the CDR3 is TGTGCCAGCAGCGAAGGACAGGGGGTGGGCTATGGCTACACCTTC.

This clone occurred once. The chain links TRBV30 to TRBJ1-6; D is undetermined. The CDR3 runs 13 residues. The germline V gene encodes CDR1 GTSNPN and CDR2 SVGIG (reference sequence). The germline V and J ends were trimmed by 4 bases and 5 bases, with 9 bases remaining between them. The CDR3 spells CAWNTADNSPLHF. The CDR3 nucleotides read TGTGCCTGGAACACAGCTGATAATTCACCCCTCCACTTT.

The genes are TRBV7-9 and TRBJ2-3; TRBD1 matches at 7 bases. This CDR3 comprises 16 residues. V shed 5 bases, J shed 0 bases, and the junction held 8 bases outside the gene matches. Germline V CDR1 and CDR2: SEHNR, FQNEAQ (reference sequence). The CDR3 DNA is TGTGCCAGCAGCCAACAGGGGCCAGCTAGCACAGATACGCAGTATTTT. Translation: CASSQQGPASTDTQYF.